The 3 T cell receptor beta chains given below trace back to one sample, sequenced in a study of blood T cell repertoires in COVID-19. Libraries were prepared by immunoSEQ multiplex PCR; TCRdb keeps only in-frame clonotypes and omits some of them. Found here are 200,000 to 250,000 clones, approximately 82% of them singletons; the top ten hold approximately 4.9%. The sample comprised peripheral blood. The origin of the receptors is a woman older than 75 with active or convalescent COVID-19.

V gene TRBV25-1 combines with J gene TRBJ2-3, with D perhaps matching TRBD2 (6 bases). From germline, CDR1 is MGHDK and CDR2 SYGVNS. V was shortened by 1 base and J by 2 bases, with 10 bases between the two germline ends. The CDR3 sequence is 15 residues long. CDR3 in amino acids: CASSEFRGTTDTQYF. The CDR3 DNA is TGTGCCAGCAGTGAATTCCGGGGGACCACAGATACGCAGTATTTT.

The gene calls are TRBV19 and TRBJ2-3, with 11 bases identical to TRBD2. V was pared by 5 bases and J by 4 bases, with 5 bases of the junction left unmatched. CDR3 size: 15 residues. Germline CDR1 is LNHDA and CDR2 is SQIVND (reference sequence). The CDR3 sequence: CASSLAGGGADTQYF. CDR3 nucleotides: TGTGCCAGTAGTCTAGCGGGAGGTGGGGCAGATACGCAGTATTTT. The full variable domain, in which reference TRBV19 and TRBJ2-3 provide the parts outside the CDR3, is DGGITQSPKYLFRKEGQNVTLSCEQNLNHDAMYWYRQDPGQGLRLIYYSQIVNDFQKGDIAEGYSVSREKKESFPLTVTSAQKNPTAFYLCASSLAGGGADTQYFGPGTRLTVL.

The chain is built from TRBV5-5 and TRBJ2-7; 10 bases fit TRBD1. Germline values: CDR1 SGHKS, CDR2 YYEKEE (reference sequence). The CDR3 sequence is 16 residues long. The J segment lost 1 base and the V segment lost 0 bases, leaving 4 bases of the junction unmatched. CDR3: CASSLDWDRGSYEQYF. CDR3 DNA: TGTGCCAGCAGCTTGGATTGGGACAGGGGATCCTACGAGCAGTACTTC.